Below are 14 T cell receptor beta chains sequenced from a single sample in a study of cytomegalovirus exposure and HLA in healthy donors. Vbeta (60) and Jbeta (13) primers were used in the PCR. Sequenced by immunoSEQ multiplex PCR; TCRdb stores in-frame clones only, minus some. The sample lists roughly 140,000 clones; roughly 80% were seen once. The specimen was PBMCs. Source of these receptors: a man in his forties in good health and CMV-seronegative.

This sequence joins TRBV5-4 and TRBJ2-1; a possible D gene is TRBD2 (5 bases). Germline V gene data show CDR1 as SGHNT and CDR2 as YYREEE (reference sequence). This CDR3 spans 12 amino acids. The V end lost 0 bases, the J end lost 7 bases, and 5 bases lay between the germline ends. Written as DNA, the CDR3 is TGTGCCAGCAGCTTGGCGGGGAATGAGCAGTTCTTC. Protein sequence: CASSLAGNEQFF.

This chain links TRBV10-1 with TRBJ1-4; 8 bases align to TRBD1. The CDR3 sequence is 15 residues long. Germline trimming cut 5 bases from V and 7 bases from J; bases unmatched to any gene: 9. The germline CDR1 and CDR2 sequences are WNHNN and SYGVQD (reference sequence). As DNA, the CDR3 is TGCGCCAGCAGTACGGACAGGGAAGGGCGTGAAAAACTGTTTTTT. Protein sequence: CASSTDREGREKLFF.

This clone was seen just once. The V call is TRBV30, the J call TRBJ2-7; 7 bases line up with TRBD1. Germline assignment: CDR1 GTSNPN and CDR2 SVGIG (reference sequence). The CDR3 is 16 amino acids. Trimming at V came to 0 bases and at J to 2 bases, leaving 10 bases not matched to a gene. The CDR3 nucleotides are TGTGCCTGGAGTGTATATGAGACAGGGAGAACCTACGAGCAGTACTTC. Its translation is CAWSVYETGRTYEQYF.

CDR3 nucleotide sequence: TGCAGTGCTAGTTTAGGCTACACCTTC. This sequence encodes CSASLGYTF. The chain links TRBV20-1 to TRBJ1-2; D unresolved. V was cut by 3 bases and J by 8 bases, with 4 bases left in between. This CDR3 spans 9 amino acids. Germline V lookup: CDR1 DFQATT, CDR2 SNEGSKA (reference sequence).

The chain uses TRBV7-2 and TRBJ2-7, with 7 bases that match TRBD1. Germline CDR1 SGHTA, CDR2 FQGNSA. The J segment lost 4 bases and the V segment lost 6 bases, leaving 6 bases of the junction unmatched. The CDR3 totals 13 residues. The CDR3 spells CASSPPGGYEQYF. DNA for the CDR3: TGTGCCAGCAGTCCCCCAGGGGGTTACGAGCAGTACTTC.

This sequence joins TRBV7-2 and TRBJ2-3; TRBD2 agrees at 9 bases. Trimming took 1 base from V and 4 from J; bases not matched to a gene: 9. CDR1 and CDR2 from the germline V gene are SGHTA and FQGNSA. The CDR3 loop spans 17 amino acids. CDR3 coding DNA: TGTGCCAGCAGCTTAGGCAGGGACAGCGGGGGGTCAGATACGCAGTATTTT. Amino acids: CASSLGRDSGGSDTQYF.

The V gene is TRBV27, the J gene TRBJ1-2; TRBD1 might be the D (6 bases). Germline lookup yields CDR1 MNHEY and CDR2 SMNVEV (reference sequence). The CDR3 length is 14 residues. With 6 bases removed from V and 0 bases from J, the gap between germline ends came to 11 bases. CDR3 protein: CASRPRGTNYGYTF. Here the CDR3 DNA reads TGTGCCAGCAGGCCCAGGGGAACTAACTATGGCTACACCTTC.

The gene calls are TRBV6-5 and TRBJ1-1, with unresolved D. Germline CDR1 MNHEY, CDR2 SVGAGI. The germline V and J ends were trimmed by 2 bases and 0 bases, with 13 bases remaining between them. The CDR3 runs 16 residues. The DNA for the CDR3 is TGTGCCAGCAGTTACCCTTTAGCGGGTATGAACACTGAAGCTTTCTTT. It is translated as CASSYPLAGMNTEAFF.

The rearrangement uses TRBV28 and TRBJ2-2, with D perhaps TRBD1 (6 bases). There are 15 residues in the CDR3. Per the germline V gene, CDR1 is MDHEN and CDR2 is SYDVKM. V was cut by 5 bases and J by 3 bases, with 13 bases left in between. CDR3 sequence reads: CASSIRGADTGELFF. DNA for the CDR3: TGTGCCAGCAGTATCAGGGGCGCCGACACCGGGGAGCTGTTTTTT.

The CDR3 DNA reads as TGTGCCAGCAGCCGACAGATGAACACTGAAGCTTTCTTT. It translates to CASSRQMNTEAFF. This chain uses TRBV14 with TRBJ1-1; D is perhaps TRBD1 (5 bases). The germline CDR1 and CDR2 sequences are SGHDN and FVKESK. The CDR3 is 13 residues long. V was clipped by 4 bases and J by 0 bases, with 6 bases between them.

The chain recombines TRBV4-1 with TRBJ1-4, with a possible D match to TRBD1 (6 bases). This CDR3 contains 16 residues. Germline CDR1 is MGHRA and CDR2 is YSYEKL. Trimming took off 3 bases at V and 2 bases at J, with 13 bases between the two ends. DNA for the CDR3: TGCGCCAGCAGCCAGCGGTCCCAGGGGACTAATGAAAAACTGTTTTTT. Protein sequence: CASSQRSQGTNEKLFF.

The genes are TRBV29-1 and TRBJ1-2, with a possible D match to TRBD1 (5 bases). This CDR3 region has 12 residues. CDR1 is SQVTM and CDR2 is ANQGSEA in the germline V gene. Trimming stripped 7 bases from V and 4 bases from J, with 13 bases between. CDR3 nucleotides: TGCAGCGCGGAGGGGACCCTCTATGGCTACACCTTC. This encodes CSAEGTLYGYTF.

This chain joins TRBV10-3 and TRBJ1-5, with TRBD1 matching over 7 bases. CDR3 length: 14 amino acids. The junction had 5 bases not matched to a gene; V was cut back by 2 bases and J by 7 bases. CDR1 is ENHRY and CDR2 is SYGVKD in the germline V gene. This CDR3 reads CAISEATGYQPQHF. As DNA, the CDR3 is TGTGCCATCAGTGAGGCGACAGGGTACCAGCCCCAGCATTTT.

CDR3 sequence reads: CASSQDPGDSYNEQFF. CDR3 bases: TGCGCCAGCAGCCAAGATCCCGGGGATAGCTACAATGAGCAGTTCTTC. The chain combines TRBV4-1 with TRBJ2-1; D possibly corresponds to TRBD2 (5 bases). The V end lost 0 bases, the J end lost 3 bases, and 12 bases lay between the germline ends. This CDR3 is 16 amino acids long. Germline-derived CDR1 and CDR2 are MGHRA and YSYEKL.